The next 19 T cell receptor beta chains were all read from a single sample in a study of cytomegalovirus exposure and HLA in healthy donors. With 60 Vbeta and 13 Jbeta primers, the PCR was carried out. Profiling relied on immunoSEQ multiplex PCR, and the TCRdb table lists in-frame clones only, not all of them. The sample carries about 170,000 clones, roughly 72% recorded once. Sequencing input: PBMCs. Source of these receptors: a woman in her thirties in good health and CMV-seropositive.

This clone has a handful of counts. This chain connects TRBV28 to TRBJ1-2; TRBD1 agrees at 10 bases. The CDR3 consists of 16 residues. The V gene end was trimmed by 6 bases and the J gene end by 4 bases; junction bases not matched to a gene: 11. Germline CDR1 reads MDHEN; CDR2 reads SYDVKM. The CDR3 sequence: CASSDNPGQGSYGYTF. The CDR3 nucleotides read TGTGCCAGCAGCGACAACCCGGGACAGGGGAGCTATGGCTACACCTTC.

This chain joins TRBV11-2 and TRBJ2-3; D possibly corresponds to TRBD1 (5 bases). The CDR3 totals 15 residues. CDR1 and CDR2 (germline): SGHAT, FQNNGV. The ends were cut back, 7 bases at V and 3 bases at J, with 17 bases in the middle. The CDR3 loop is CASNPNQGWTDTQYF. The CDR3 region has the DNA TGTGCCAGCAACCCAAACCAGGGTTGGACAGATACGCAGTATTTT. Complete variable domain (other parts from reference TRBV11-2 and TRBJ2-3): EAGVAQSPRYKIIEKRQSVAFWCNPISGHATLYWYQQILGQGPKLLIQFQNNGVVDDSQLPKDRFSAERLKGVDSTLKIQPAKLEDSAVYLCASNPNQGWTDTQYFGPGTRLTVL.

The chain combines TRBV6-1 with TRBJ1-3; D is undetermined. This CDR3 is 14 amino acids long. Trimming removed 4 bases at V and 2 bases at J, with 9 bases between. Germline V lookup: CDR1 MNHNS, CDR2 SASEGT. CDR3 coding DNA: TGTGCCAGCAGTGTGATTGGCCCTGGAAACACCATATATTTT. Encoded protein: CASSVIGPGNTIYF.

The rearrangement links TRBV29-1 to TRBJ2-7; no clear D. Germline V CDR1 and CDR2: SQVTM, ANQGSEA. CDR3 length equals 12 residues. The V and J ends lost 6 bases and 2 bases respectively, with 11 bases between them. The CDR3 is CSVESGAYEQYF. The CDR3, as DNA: TGCAGCGTAGAGTCTGGAGCCTACGAGCAGTACTTC.

The chain couples TRBV5-1 to TRBJ1-2, with D perhaps matching TRBD1 (5 bases). This CDR3 is built from 15 residues. The germline V and J ends were trimmed by 4 bases and 6 bases, with 19 bases remaining between them. The germline V gene encodes CDR1 SGHRS and CDR2 YFSETQ. The CDR3 region is CASSLRLPTGDGYTF. The CDR3 DNA is TGCGCCAGCAGCCTCCGACTCCCGACGGGGGATGGCTACACCTTC.

This sequence joins TRBV7-2 and TRBJ2-7; no reliable D call. The V gene lost 2 bases and the J gene lost 0 bases, with 5 bases spanning the gap. Looked up from germline, CDR1 is SGHTA and CDR2 is FQGNSA. There are 13 residues in the CDR3. This chain's CDR3 is CASSLQVSYEQYF. The DNA of the CDR3 is TGTGCCAGCAGCTTACAGGTCTCCTACGAGCAGTACTTC.

The rearrangement joins TRBV5-1 to TRBJ1-6; 7 nucleotides align to TRBD1. V shed 0 bases and J 4 bases; nucleotides not matched to a gene: 4. The germline gives CDR1 SGHRS, CDR2 YFSETQ. The CDR3 is made up of 16 amino acids. The CDR3 reads CASSLAGTVYNSPLHF. For the CDR3, the DNA is TGCGCCAGCAGCTTGGCTGGGACAGTTTATAATTCACCCCTCCACTTT.

The chain links TRBV6-6 to TRBJ2-2, with TRBD2 identical over 7 bases. Unmatched junction bases numbered 5, after V lost 0 bases and J lost 4 bases. Germline V lookup: CDR1 MNHNY, CDR2 SVGAGI (reference sequence). The CDR3 covers 16 residues. The CDR3 reads CASSYSGGGSTGELFF. CDR3 sequence (DNA): TGTGCCAGCAGTTACTCGGGGGGGGGATCCACCGGGGAGCTGTTTTTT.

The genes are TRBV2 and TRBJ2-3; 7 nucleotides line up with TRBD2. J gave up 4 bases and V 3 bases, and 4 bases lay outside the gene matches. This CDR3 is 14 amino acids long. Germline assignment: CDR1 SNHLY and CDR2 FYNNEI. This CDR3 reads CASSEGGRPDTQYF. DNA of the CDR3: TGTGCCAGCAGTGAGGGCGGGAGACCAGATACGCAGTATTTT.

Here the CDR3 reads CSVQNRLNTEAFF. CDR3 sequence (DNA): TGCAGCGTTCAAAACAGGTTGAACACTGAAGCTTTCTTT. V is TRBV29-1 and J is TRBJ1-1, with a possible D match to TRBD1 (5 bases). The CDR3 totals 13 residues. Germline loops: CDR1 SQVTM, CDR2 ANQGSEA. V lost 5 bases and J 0 bases, leaving 10 bases between the germline ends.

CDR3 region: CAISGNDRKMNTEAFF. Written as DNA, the CDR3 is TGTGCCATCAGTGGCAACGACAGGAAGATGAACACTGAAGCTTTCTTT. The rearrangement joins TRBV10-3 to TRBJ1-1; a possible D gene is TRBD1 (6 bases). This CDR3 comprises 16 residues. V was clipped by 4 bases and J by 0 bases, with 15 bases between them. In germline, CDR1 is ENHRY, CDR2 SYGVKD.

Here the CDR3 DNA reads TGTGCCAGCAGCCCCGGTGGACTAGCGGAGTATACGCAGTATTTT. As protein: CASSPGGLAEYTQYF. This chain uses TRBV5-4 with TRBJ2-3; 10 bases map to TRBD2. CDR1 is SGHNT, CDR2 YYREEE, per germline (reference sequence). V dropped 4 bases and J dropped 7; count of bases not matched to a gene: 9. This CDR3 spans 15 amino acids. The variable domain in full, with the rest retrieved from reference TRBV5-4 and TRBJ2-3, is ETGVTQSPTHLIKTRGQQVTLRCSSQSGHNTVSWYQQALGQGPQFIFQYYREEENGRGNFPPRFSGLQFPNYSSELNVNALELDDSALYLCASSPGGLAEYTQYFGPGTRLTVL.

This chain links TRBV30 with TRBJ1-3; D is uncertain. The CDR3 loop spans 14 amino acids. Trimming removed 8 bases from V and 0 bases from J, with 14 bases in between. CDR1 and CDR2 from the germline V gene are GTSNPN and SVGIG (reference sequence). This CDR3 reads CAHTAGYSGNTIYF. CDR3 DNA: TGTGCCCATACGGCAGGCTACTCTGGAAACACCATATATTTT.

This rearrangement joins TRBV29-1 to TRBJ2-5; TRBD2 might be the D (6 bases). The V gene's germline CDR1 is SQVTM and CDR2 ANQGSEA. The CDR3 has 13 residues. The V end lost 4 bases, the J end lost 9 bases, and 18 bases lay between the germline ends. The CDR3 nucleotides are TGCAGCGTTGGGTCAGGGCGCCAGCGGGCCCAGTACTTC. This gives the protein CSVGSGRQRAQYF.

The genes are TRBV6-6 and TRBJ2-3; no clear D. In germline, CDR1 is MNHNY, CDR2 SVGAGI (reference sequence). This CDR3 has 14 residues. Trimming left V 2 bases short and J 2 bases short, with 8 bases between. The CDR3 bases are TGTGCCAGCAGTTACAGCCAGGCCACAGATACGCAGTATTTT. The encoded protein is CASSYSQATDTQYF.

The J gene is TRBJ2-7, the V gene TRBV9, with D possibly being TRBD2 (5 bases). V was pared by 4 bases and J by 0 bases, with 11 bases between. Germline V gives CDR1 SGDLS, CDR2 YYNGEE. The CDR3 extends over 14 amino acids. CDR3 residues: CASSPGFNSYEQYF. The CDR3 region has the DNA TGTGCCAGCAGCCCGGGATTCAACTCCTACGAGCAGTACTTC.

In its sample, this clone was seen a few times. V is TRBV6-6 and J is TRBJ1-5, with no clear D. The V end lost 3 bases, the J end lost 3 bases, and 15 bases lay between the germline ends. This CDR3 spans 16 amino acids. Germline CDR1 and CDR2: MNHNY and SVGAGI (reference sequence). CDR3 sequence (DNA): TGTGCCAGCAGTTATACCCCTTGGGAGGACAATCAGCCCCAGCATTTT. Amino acid sequence: CASSYTPWEDNQPQHF.

As DNA, the CDR3 is TGTGCCAGCAGTGCTCGGACAGAGACCTATGGCTACACCTTC. Translation: CASSARTETYGYTF. This chain joins TRBV25-1 and TRBJ1-2, with D maybe TRBD1 (6 bases). Germline V CDR1 and CDR2: MGHDK, SYGVNS. The CDR3 extends over 14 amino acids. V lost 4 bases and J lost 4, with 13 bases in between.

V and J are TRBV4-3 and TRBJ2-1, with D possibly matching TRBD1 (6 bases). CDR1 is LGHNA, CDR2 YSLEER, per germline. This CDR3 is built from 13 residues. The germline V and J ends were trimmed by 5 bases and 4 bases, with 9 bases remaining between them. CDR3 residues: CASSSQGYNEQFF. The DNA of the CDR3 is TGCGCCAGCAGCTCACAGGGATACAATGAGCAGTTCTTC.